This T cell receptor (beta chain) was obtained from a study of blood T cell repertoires in COVID-19. Study as a whole: The United States, Italy and Spain were the sources of the acute and convalescent COVID-19 samples.

This CDR3 contains 14 residues. The V and J ends lost 6 bases and 5 bases, in that order; junction bases with no gene match: 7. CDR1 and CDR2 from the germline V gene are MDHEN and SYDVKM. Clones were read by immunoSEQ multiplex PCR, and TCRdb kept only the in-frame ones, dropping some. This sample has about 65,000 clones; 93% occur once, and the top ten carry approximately 2.6%. This sequence originates from an older man with active COVID-19. The chain carries TRBV28 and TRBJ2-3, with 8 bases aligning to TRBD2. Material: peripheral blood. CDR3 DNA sequence: TGTGCCAGCAGACCGGGGGGGCGAGGAGATACGCAGTATTTT. Its protein is CASRPGGRGDTQYF.